This TCR beta chain was identified in a study of T-cell reconstitution after alpha-beta-depleted transplantation in children. As it was prepared, the TCRbeta library received unique molecular identifiers. One entry per CDR3 protein results from TCRdb running MiXCR on the PCR reads. The table has a few hundred thousand distinct CDR3 sequences, 9.7% seen once. A few counts support this clonotype. V was trimmed by 6 bases and J by 1 base, leaving 9 bases between them. Germline CDR1 SEHNR, CDR2 FQNEAQ (reference sequence). The CDR3 is 13 residues long. Sequenced here: PBMCs from the stem cell graft donor, sampled from the stem cell graft. This rearrangement joins TRBV7-9 to TRBJ1-1; D possibly corresponds to TRBD1 (5 bases). This sequence originates from a human donor who donated a stem cell graft to a child with SCID. In DNA, the CDR3 is TGTGCCAGCAGGCAACAGGCGAACACTGAAGCTTTCTTT. Its protein is CASRQQANTEAFF.